This is a list of T cell receptor beta chains from one sample in a study of shared clonotypes between healthy human individuals. Libraries were prepared by immunoSEQ multiplex PCR; TCRdb keeps only in-frame clonotypes and omits some of them. The sample includes about 680,000 clones, 60% to 80% of them seen just once. Sequenced input: memory CD4+ T cells sorted from blood. These receptors were collected from a woman aged 30 to 39 in good health. The CDR3 runs from the conserved cysteine through the conserved F or W. The D gene is left open where the match is weak. Clone size, where shown, is once, few, many, or a class for clones that have expanded.

clone_size	d_call	v_call	j_call	cdr3_aa	cdr3_nt
few	NA	TRBV6-6	TRBJ2-7	CASSPQGHEQYF	TGTGCCAGCAGCCCACAGGGCCACGAGCAGTACTTC
NA	NA	TRBV18	TRBJ1-2	CASSRSQTENYGYTF	TGTGCCAGCTCGCGATCCCAGACAGAGAACTATGGCTACACCTTC
NA	NA	TRBV4-1	TRBJ1-3	CASSQERQGNTIYF	TGCGCCAGCAGCCAAGAAAGACAGGGAAACACCATATATTTT
NA	NA	TRBV18	TRBJ1-2	CASSPPRDLRPYGYTF	TGTGCCAGCTCACCACCCAGGGACCTTCGCCCATATGGCTACACCTTC
NA	TRBD1	TRBV7-2	TRBJ1-1	CASSQVWSQGNEAFF	TGTGCCAGCAGCCAAGTTTGGTCACAGGGGAATGAAGCTTTCTTT
NA	TRBD1	TRBV7-9	TRBJ2-1	CASSLKGQDNEQFF	TGTGCCAGCAGCTTAAAGGGACAGGACAATGAGCAGTTCTTC
NA	TRBD2	TRBV10-3	TRBJ2-7	CATTRGSSYEQYF	TGTGCCACCACGCGGGGGAGCTCCTACGAGCAGTACTTC
NA	NA	TRBV7-9	TRBJ1-4	CASSLWTTLGEKLFF	TGTGCCAGCAGCTTATGGACAACCCTGGGTGAAAAACTGTTTTTT
NA	NA	TRBV18	TRBJ2-4	CASSLGEAKNIQYF	TGTGCCAGCTCACTCGGGGAGGCCAAAAACATTCAGTACTTC
NA	NA	TRBV11-1	TRBJ1-3	CASSWTAGNTIYF	TGTGCCAGCAGCTGGACAGCCGGAAACACCATATATTTT
NA	NA	TRBV9	TRBJ1-5	CASSVVGGLEVNQPQHF	TGTGCCAGCAGCGTAGTCGGCGGATTGGAGGTCAATCAGCCCCAGCATTTT
NA	NA	TRBV29-1	TRBJ1-2	CSVESGFYGYTF	TGCAGCGTTGAATCCGGTTTCTATGGCTACACCTTC
NA	NA	TRBV15	TRBJ1-2	CATSRDYSNYGYTF	TGTGCCACCAGCAGAGATTACAGCAACTATGGCTACACCTTC
NA	NA	TRBV7-2	TRBJ2-3	CASSWTRSSTDTQYF	TGTGCCAGCAGCTGGACTCGGTCTAGCACAGATACGCAGTATTTT
NA	NA	TRBV30	TRBJ2-1	CAWTAGRSSYNEQFF	TGTGCCTGGACCGCCGGGCGTAGCTCCTACAATGAGCAGTTCTTC
NA	NA	TRBV11-1	TRBJ2-7	CASSLARGRTLEQYF	TGTGCCAGCAGCTTAGCCCGGGGGCGAACCCTCGAGCAGTACTTC
NA	TRBD2	TRBV6-1	TRBJ2-7	CASSGQSGSSYEQYF	TGTGCCAGCAGTGGTCAGAGCGGGAGCTCCTACGAGCAGTACTTC
NA	NA	TRBV6-4	TRBJ1-2	CAIRWGHYGYTF	TGTGCCATCCGTTGGGGGCACTATGGCTACACCTTC
few	TRBD2	TRBV9	TRBJ2-1	CASSPSGSSYNEQFF	TGTGCCAGCAGCCCGAGCGGGAGTTCTTACAATGAGCAGTTCTTC
NA	TRBD1	TRBV10-1	TRBJ2-7	CASSSGTGGEQYF	TGCGCCAGCAGTTCCGGGACAGGGGGCGAGCAGTACTTC
NA	NA	TRBV18	TRBJ1-5	CASSQSGGNQPQHF	TGTGCCAGCTCACAAAGCGGAGGCAATCAGCCCCAGCATTTT
many	TRBD2	TRBV5-1	TRBJ2-7	CASSLGLAGVDEQYF	TGCGCCAGCAGCTTGGGACTAGCGGGAGTGGACGAGCAGTACTTC
NA	NA	TRBV7-9	TRBJ1-1	CASTEEVGRSTEAFF	TGTGCCAGCACCGAAGAGGTGGGTCGGAGCACTGAAGCTTTCTTT
NA	NA	TRBV5-6	TRBJ2-1	CASSRPLNEQFF	TGTGCCAGCAGCCGCCCTCTCAATGAGCAGTTCTTC
NA	NA	TRBV7-8	TRBJ2-7	CASSLVDTTYEQYF	TGTGCCAGCAGCTTAGTAGACACCACCTACGAGCAGTACTTC
NA	NA	TRBV19	TRBJ1-1	CASSMPGNTEAFF	TGTGCCAGTAGTATGCCAGGGAACACTGAAGCTTTCTTT
NA	NA	TRBV21-1	TRBJ1-2	CASSHLRDWGYGYTF	TGTGCCAGCAGCCATCTCCGGGATTGGGGGTATGGCTACACCTTC